The entry below gives a single T cell receptor beta chain sequence along with its context. Its antigen is not identified. This sample is part of a study of T cell responses to AZD1222 COVID-19 vaccine. Repertoires were generated with immunoSEQ multiplex PCR, while TCRdb's copy carries only in-frame clones and drops some. The sample lists more than 85,000 clones; 70% to 85% were seen once. Germline V gene lookup returns CDR1 SGDLS and CDR2 YYNGEE. V lost 4 bases, J lost 2 bases, and 9 bases lay in between. The CDR3 is made up of 13 amino acids. Overall study results and limits: Repertoire collection took place solely once the T cell response had peaked.

The genes are TRBV9 and TRBJ1-2; possible D gene TRBD1, 5 bases. Sequencing was performed on peripheral blood, taken on day 0 of AZD1222 vaccination. The clonotype originates from an adult in good health. DNA for the CDR3: TGTGCCAGCAGCTTACAGGAGAACTATGGCTACACCTTC. This translates into CASSLQENYGYTF.